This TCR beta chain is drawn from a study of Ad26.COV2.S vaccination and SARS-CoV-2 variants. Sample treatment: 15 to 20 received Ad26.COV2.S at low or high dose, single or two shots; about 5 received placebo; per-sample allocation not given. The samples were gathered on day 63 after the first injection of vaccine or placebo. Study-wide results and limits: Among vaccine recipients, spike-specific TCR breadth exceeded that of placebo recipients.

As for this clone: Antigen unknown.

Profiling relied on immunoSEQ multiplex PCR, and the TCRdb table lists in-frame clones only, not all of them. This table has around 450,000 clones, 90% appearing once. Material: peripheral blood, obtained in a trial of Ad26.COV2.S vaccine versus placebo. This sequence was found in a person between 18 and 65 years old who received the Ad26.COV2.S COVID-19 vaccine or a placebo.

The CDR3 DNA follows: TGTGCCAGCAGCTTATACTCCGGGACCTACGAGCAGTACTTC. Protein sequence: CASSLYSGTYEQYF. The V call is TRBV7-6, the J call TRBJ2-7; tentatively, D is TRBD2 (5 bases). CDR3 size: 14 residues. Germline V gene sequence: CDR1 SGHVS, CDR2 FNYEAQ. V lost 2 bases and J 2 bases, leaving 10 bases between the germline ends.